This T cell receptor (beta chain) emerged from a study of cytomegalovirus exposure and HLA in healthy donors. Overall study: T cells numbering about 200 million yielded around 120 million unique TCR beta sequences in an earlier analysis.

Donors counted as nominally healthy when sampled, yet unrecorded immune exposures were likely. The PCR had 60 Vbeta and 13 Jbeta primers. Profiling relied on immunoSEQ multiplex PCR, and the TCRdb table lists in-frame clones only, not all of them. The data hold approximately 100,000 clones, with approximately 80% observed a single time. A remark on this clone: Its antigen is unknown.

General study findings and limits: CMV serostatus alone was available as immune exposure information.

V lost 3 bases and J lost 5; bases outside the gene matches: 9. The CDR3 consists of 15 residues. Germline-derived CDR1 and CDR2 are SQVTM and ANQGSEA. Sequencing was done on a sample of PBMCs. The chain links TRBV29-1 to TRBJ2-5; 10 bases are a match to TRBD2. The origin of this receptor is a woman under 30 in good health and CMV-seronegative. The CDR3 loop is CSVDLAGERGETQYF. CDR3 nucleotides: TGCAGCGTTGACCTAGCGGGAGAGAGGGGGGAGACCCAGTACTTC.